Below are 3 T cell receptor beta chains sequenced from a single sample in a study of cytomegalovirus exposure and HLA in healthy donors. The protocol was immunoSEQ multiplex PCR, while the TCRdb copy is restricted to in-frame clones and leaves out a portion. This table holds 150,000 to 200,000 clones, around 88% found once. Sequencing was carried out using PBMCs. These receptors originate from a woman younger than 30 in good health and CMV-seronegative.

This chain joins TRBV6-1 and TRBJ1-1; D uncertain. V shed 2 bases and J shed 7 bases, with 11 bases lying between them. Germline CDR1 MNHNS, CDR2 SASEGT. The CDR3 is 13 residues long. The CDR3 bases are TGTGCCAGCAGTGAACTCGGAGGACGTGAAGCTTTCTTT. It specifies CASSELGGREAFF.

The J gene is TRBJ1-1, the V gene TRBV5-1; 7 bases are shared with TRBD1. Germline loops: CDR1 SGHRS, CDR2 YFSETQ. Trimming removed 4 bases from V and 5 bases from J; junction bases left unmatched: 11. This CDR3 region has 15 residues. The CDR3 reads CASSHTGELRTEAFF. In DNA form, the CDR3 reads TGCGCCAGCAGCCATACAGGGGAGTTAAGAACTGAAGCTTTCTTT.

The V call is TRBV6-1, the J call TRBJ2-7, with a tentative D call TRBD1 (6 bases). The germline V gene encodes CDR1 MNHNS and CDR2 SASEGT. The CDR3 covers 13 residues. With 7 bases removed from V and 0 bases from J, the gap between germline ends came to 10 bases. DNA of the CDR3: TGTGCCAGCACACGGACAGTCTCCTACGAGCAGTACTTC. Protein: CASTRTVSYEQYF.